This T cell receptor beta chain was observed in a study of CD8+ T cells in alopecia areata. The study's findings and limits: Mice showed TCR sharing more clearly than patients did, possibly owing to HLA.

Of note for this clone: Its cognate antigen is unknown.

cDNA serving as the sequencing template came from extracted, reverse transcribed RNA. Here immunoSEQ multiplex PCR was the method, and the copy in TCRdb shows in-frame clones only, minus some. The sample carries 100,000 to 150,000 clones, 49% recorded once. Germline CDR1 and CDR2: GTSNPN and SVGIG (reference sequence). The ends were cut back, 0 bases at V and 2 bases at J, with 10 bases in the middle. CDR3 length: 14 amino acids. This TCR was sampled from a human donor with alopecia areata. The chain joins TRBV30 to TRBJ1-2; D uncertain. The input for sequencing was CD8+ T cells sorted from blood, taken at week 0. CDR3 region: CAWSVLGVNYGYTF. In DNA form, the CDR3 reads TGTGCCTGGAGTGTACTTGGGGTCAACTATGGCTACACCTTC.